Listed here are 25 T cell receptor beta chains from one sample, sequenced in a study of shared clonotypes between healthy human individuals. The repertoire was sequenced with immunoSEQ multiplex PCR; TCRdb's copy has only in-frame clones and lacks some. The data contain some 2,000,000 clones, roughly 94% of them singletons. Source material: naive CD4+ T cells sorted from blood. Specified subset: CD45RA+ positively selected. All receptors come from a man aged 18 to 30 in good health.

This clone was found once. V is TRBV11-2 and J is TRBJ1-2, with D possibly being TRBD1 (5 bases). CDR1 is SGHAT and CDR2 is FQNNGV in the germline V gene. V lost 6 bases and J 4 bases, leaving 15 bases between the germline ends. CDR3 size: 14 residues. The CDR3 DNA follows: TGTGCCAGCAGGCCTACCGGGGGTTCCTATGGCTACACCTTC. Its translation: CASRPTGGSYGYTF.

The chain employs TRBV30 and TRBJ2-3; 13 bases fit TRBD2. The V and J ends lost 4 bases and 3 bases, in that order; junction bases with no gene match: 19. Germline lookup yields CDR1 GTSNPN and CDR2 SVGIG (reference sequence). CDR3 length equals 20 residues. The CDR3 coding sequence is TGTGCCTGGACCGACCCGGGACTAGCGGGGCCCTACGGTGGAACAGATACGCAGTATTTT. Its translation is CAWTDPGLAGPYGGTDTQYF. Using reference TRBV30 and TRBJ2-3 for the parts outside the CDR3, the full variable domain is SQTIHQWPATLVQPVGSPLSLECTVEGTSNPNLYWYRQAAGRGLQLLFYSVGIGQISSEVPQNLSASRPQDRQFILSSKKLLLSDSGFYLCAWTDPGLAGPYGGTDTQYFGPGTRLTVL.

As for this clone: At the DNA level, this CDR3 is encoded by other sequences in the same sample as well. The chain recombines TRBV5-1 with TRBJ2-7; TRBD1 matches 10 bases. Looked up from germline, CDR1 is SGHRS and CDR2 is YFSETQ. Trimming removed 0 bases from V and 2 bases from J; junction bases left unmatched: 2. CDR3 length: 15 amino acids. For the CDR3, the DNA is TGCGCCAGCAGCTTGGGGGGACAGGGGCCCTACGAGCAGTACTTC. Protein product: CASSLGGQGPYEQYF. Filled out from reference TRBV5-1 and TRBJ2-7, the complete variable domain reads KAGVTQTPRYLIKTRGQQVTLSCSPISGHRSVSWYQQTPGQGLQFLFEYFSETQRNKGNFPGRFSGRQFSNSRSEMNVSTLELGDSALYLCASSLGGQGPYEQYFGPGTRLTVT.

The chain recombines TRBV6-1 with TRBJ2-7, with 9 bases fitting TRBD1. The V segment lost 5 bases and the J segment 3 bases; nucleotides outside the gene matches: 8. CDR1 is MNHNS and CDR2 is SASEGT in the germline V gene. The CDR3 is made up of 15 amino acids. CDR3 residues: CASSRTGTGYYEQYF. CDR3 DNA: TGTGCCAGCAGTAGGACCGGGACAGGGTACTACGAGCAGTACTTC.

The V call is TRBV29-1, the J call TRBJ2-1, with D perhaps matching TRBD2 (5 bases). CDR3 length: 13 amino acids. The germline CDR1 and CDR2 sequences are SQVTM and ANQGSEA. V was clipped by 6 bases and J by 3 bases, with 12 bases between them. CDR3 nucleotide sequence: TGCAGCGTATCGGGGAGACTCTACAATGAGCAGTTCTTC. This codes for CSVSGRLYNEQFF.

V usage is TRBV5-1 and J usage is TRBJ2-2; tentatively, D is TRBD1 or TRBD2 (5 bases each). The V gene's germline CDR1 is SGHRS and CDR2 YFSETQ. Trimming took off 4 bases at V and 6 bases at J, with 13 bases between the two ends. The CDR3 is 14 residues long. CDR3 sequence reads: CASSKAGGAGELFF. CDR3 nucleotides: TGCGCCAGCAGCAAAGCTGGGGGTGCCGGGGAGCTGTTTTTT.

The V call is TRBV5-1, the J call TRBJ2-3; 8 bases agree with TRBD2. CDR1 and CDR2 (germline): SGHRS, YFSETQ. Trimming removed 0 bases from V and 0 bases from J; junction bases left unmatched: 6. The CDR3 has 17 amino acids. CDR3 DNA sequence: TGCGCCAGCAGCTTGGCCAGCGGGAGAACTAGCACAGATACGCAGTATTTT. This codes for CASSLASGRTSTDTQYF. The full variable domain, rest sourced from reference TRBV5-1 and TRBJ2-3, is KAGVTQTPRYLIKTRGQQVTLSCSPISGHRSVSWYQQTPGQGLQFLFEYFSETQRNKGNFPGRFSGRQFSNSRSEMNVSTLELGDSALYLCASSLASGRTSTDTQYFGPGTRLTVL.

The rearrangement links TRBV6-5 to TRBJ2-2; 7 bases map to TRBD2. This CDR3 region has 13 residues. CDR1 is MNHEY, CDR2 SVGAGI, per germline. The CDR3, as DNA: TGTGTAGCGCTAGCGGAGAACACCGGGGAGCTGTTTTTT. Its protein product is CVALAENTGELFF.

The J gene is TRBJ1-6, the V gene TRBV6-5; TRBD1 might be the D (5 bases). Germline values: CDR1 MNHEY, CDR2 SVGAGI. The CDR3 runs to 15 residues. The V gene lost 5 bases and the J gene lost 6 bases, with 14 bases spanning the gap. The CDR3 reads CASSTGTVTNSPLHF. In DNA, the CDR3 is TGTGCCAGCAGTACCGGGACGGTGACTAATTCACCCCTCCACTTT.

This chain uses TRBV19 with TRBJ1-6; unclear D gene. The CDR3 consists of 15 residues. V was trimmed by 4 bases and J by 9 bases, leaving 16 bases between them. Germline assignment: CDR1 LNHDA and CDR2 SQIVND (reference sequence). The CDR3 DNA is TGTGCCAGTAGTAGCGGGCCCCCAAGGAGTTCACCCCTCCACTTT. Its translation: CASSSGPPRSSPLHF.

For the CDR3, the DNA is TGCGCCAGCAGCCAGGACCCCCGGGGTTCCTACGAGCAGTACTTC. It yields the protein CASSQDPRGSYEQYF. The gene calls are TRBV4-1 and TRBJ2-7; D is perhaps TRBD2 (5 bases). Germline-derived CDR1 and CDR2 are MGHRA and YSYEKL. Trimming took 3 bases from V and 1 from J, leaving 13 bases between them. This CDR3 is 15 amino acids long.

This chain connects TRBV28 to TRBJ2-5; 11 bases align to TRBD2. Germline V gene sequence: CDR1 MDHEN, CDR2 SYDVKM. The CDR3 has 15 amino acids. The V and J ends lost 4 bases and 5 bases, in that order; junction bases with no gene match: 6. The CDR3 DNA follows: TGTGCCAGCAGTTCCAGACTAGCGGGGCTGGAGACCCAGTACTTC. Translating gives CASSSRLAGLETQYF.

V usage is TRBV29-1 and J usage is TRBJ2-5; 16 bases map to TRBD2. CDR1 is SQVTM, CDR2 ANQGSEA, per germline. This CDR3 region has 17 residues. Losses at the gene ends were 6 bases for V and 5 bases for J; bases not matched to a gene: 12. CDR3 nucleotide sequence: TGCAGCGTCTGGGGACTAGCGGGAGGGCCGGGAAGGGAGACCCAGTACTTC. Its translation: CSVWGLAGGPGRETQYF.

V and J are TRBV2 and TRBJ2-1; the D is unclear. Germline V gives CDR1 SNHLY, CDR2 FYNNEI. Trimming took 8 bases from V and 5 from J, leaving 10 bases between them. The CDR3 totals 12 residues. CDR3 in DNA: TGTGCCAGCCGACCGCATAACAATGAGCAGTTCTTC. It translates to CASRPHNNEQFF.

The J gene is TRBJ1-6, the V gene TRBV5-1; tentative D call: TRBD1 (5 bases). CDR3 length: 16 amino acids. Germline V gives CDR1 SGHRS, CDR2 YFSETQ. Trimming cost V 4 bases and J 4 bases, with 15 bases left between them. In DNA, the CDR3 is TGCGCCAGCAGCGCGGGACTTGGGGTTTATAATTCACCCCTCCACTTT. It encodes CASSAGLGVYNSPLHF.

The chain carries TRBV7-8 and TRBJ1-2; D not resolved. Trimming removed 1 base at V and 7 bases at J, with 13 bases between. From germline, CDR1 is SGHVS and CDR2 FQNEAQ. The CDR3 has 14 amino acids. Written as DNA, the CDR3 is TGTGCCAGCAGCTTAGGGAAGGATTCGGGTGGCTACACCTTC. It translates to CASSLGKDSGGYTF.

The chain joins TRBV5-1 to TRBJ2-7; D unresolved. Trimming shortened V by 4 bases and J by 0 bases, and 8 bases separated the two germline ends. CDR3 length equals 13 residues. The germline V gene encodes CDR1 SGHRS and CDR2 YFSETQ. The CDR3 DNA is TGCGCCAGCAGCCCTCAGAACTCCTACGAGCAGTACTTC. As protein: CASSPQNSYEQYF.

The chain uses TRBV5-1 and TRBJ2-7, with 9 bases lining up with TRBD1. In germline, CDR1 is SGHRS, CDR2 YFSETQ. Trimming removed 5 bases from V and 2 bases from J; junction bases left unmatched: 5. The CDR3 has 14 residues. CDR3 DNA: TGCGCCAGCAGTGCAGGGACAGGGACCTACGAGCAGTACTTC. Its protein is CASSAGTGTYEQYF.

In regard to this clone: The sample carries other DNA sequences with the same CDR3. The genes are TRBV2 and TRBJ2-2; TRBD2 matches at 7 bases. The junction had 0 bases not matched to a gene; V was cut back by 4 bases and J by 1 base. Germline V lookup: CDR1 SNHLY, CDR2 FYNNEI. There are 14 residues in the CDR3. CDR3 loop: CASSASGNTGELFF. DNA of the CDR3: TGTGCCAGCAGTGCTAGCGGGAACACCGGGGAGCTGTTTTTT.

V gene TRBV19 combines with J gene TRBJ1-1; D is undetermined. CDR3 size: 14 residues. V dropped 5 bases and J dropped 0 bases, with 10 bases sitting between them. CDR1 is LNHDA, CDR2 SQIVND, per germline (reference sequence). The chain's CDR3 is CASSSIPVNTEAFF. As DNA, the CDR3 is TGTGCCAGTAGTTCGATCCCCGTGAACACTGAAGCTTTCTTT. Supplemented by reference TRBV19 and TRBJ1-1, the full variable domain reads DGGITQSPKYLFRKEGQNVTLSCEQNLNHDAMYWYRQDPGQGLRLIYYSQIVNDFQKGDIAEGYSVSREKKESFPLTVTSAQKNPTAFYLCASSSIPVNTEAFFGQGTRLTVV.

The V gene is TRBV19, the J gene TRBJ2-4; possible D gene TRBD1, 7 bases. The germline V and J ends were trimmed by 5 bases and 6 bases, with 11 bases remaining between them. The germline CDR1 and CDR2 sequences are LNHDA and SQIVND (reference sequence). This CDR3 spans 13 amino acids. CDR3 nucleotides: TGTGCCAGTAGTCATCAGGGGGGAAACATTCAGTACTTC. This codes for CASSHQGGNIQYF. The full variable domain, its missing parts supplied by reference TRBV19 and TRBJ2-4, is DGGITQSPKYLFRKEGQNVTLSCEQNLNHDAMYWYRQDPGQGLRLIYYSQIVNDFQKGDIAEGYSVSREKKESFPLTVTSAQKNPTAFYLCASSHQGGNIQYFGAGTRLSVL.

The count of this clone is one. As DNA, the CDR3 is TGCGCCAGCAGCTCCGCCCAGGAAGATTCACCCCTCCACTTT. Translated, it gives CASSSAQEDSPLHF. The rearrangement uses TRBV5-1 and TRBJ1-6; D is ambiguous. This CDR3 is built from 14 residues. CDR1 is SGHRS, CDR2 YFSETQ, per germline. The V end was cut by 3 bases, the J end by 8 bases, with 12 bases between. The full variable domain, its missing parts supplied by reference TRBV5-1 and TRBJ1-6, is KAGVTQTPRYLIKTRGQQVTLSCSPISGHRSVSWYQQTPGQGLQFLFEYFSETQRNKGNFPGRFSGRQFSNSRSEMNVSTLELGDSALYLCASSSAQEDSPLHFGNGTRLTVT.

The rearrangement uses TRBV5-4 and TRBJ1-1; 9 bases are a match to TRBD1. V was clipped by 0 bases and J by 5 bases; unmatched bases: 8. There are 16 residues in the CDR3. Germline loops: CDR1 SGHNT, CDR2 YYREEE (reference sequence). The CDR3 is CASSLADRGGGTEAFF. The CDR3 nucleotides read TGTGCCAGCAGCTTGGCCGACAGGGGGGGAGGGACTGAAGCTTTCTTT.

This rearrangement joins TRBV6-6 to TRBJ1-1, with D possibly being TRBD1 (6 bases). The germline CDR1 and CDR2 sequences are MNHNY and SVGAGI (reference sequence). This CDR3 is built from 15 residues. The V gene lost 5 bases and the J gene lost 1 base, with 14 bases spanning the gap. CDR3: CASSLQGVGNTEAFF. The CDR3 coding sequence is TGTGCCAGCAGTCTACAGGGCGTAGGGAACACTGAAGCTTTCTTT.

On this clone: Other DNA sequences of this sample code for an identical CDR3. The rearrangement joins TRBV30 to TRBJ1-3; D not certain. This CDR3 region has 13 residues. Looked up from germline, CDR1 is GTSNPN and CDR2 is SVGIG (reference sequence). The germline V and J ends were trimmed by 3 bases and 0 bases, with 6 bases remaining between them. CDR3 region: CAWSGPSGNTIYF. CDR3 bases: TGTGCCTGGAGCGGTCCCTCTGGAAACACCATATATTTT.